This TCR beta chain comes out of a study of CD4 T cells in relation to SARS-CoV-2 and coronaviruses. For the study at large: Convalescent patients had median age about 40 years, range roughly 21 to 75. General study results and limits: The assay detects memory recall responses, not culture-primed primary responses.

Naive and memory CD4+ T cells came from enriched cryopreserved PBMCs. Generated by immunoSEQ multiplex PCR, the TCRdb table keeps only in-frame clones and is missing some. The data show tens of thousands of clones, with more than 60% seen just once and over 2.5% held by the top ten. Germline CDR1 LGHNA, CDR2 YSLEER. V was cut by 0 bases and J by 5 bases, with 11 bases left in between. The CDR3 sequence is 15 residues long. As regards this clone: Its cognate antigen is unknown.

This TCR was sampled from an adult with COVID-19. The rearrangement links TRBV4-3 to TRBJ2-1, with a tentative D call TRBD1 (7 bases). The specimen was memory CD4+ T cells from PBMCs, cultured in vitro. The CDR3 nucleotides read TGCGCCAGCAGCCAAGAAGGGGGCGGGGACAATGAGCAGTTCTTC. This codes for CASSQEGGGDNEQFF.